Each of the 9 T cell receptor beta chains below was sequenced from the same sample in a study of naive and memory T cell subsets. Study-level findings and limits: Possibly reflecting memory cells re-expressing CD45RA, a few larger clonotypes occurred in naive repertoires, especially CD8.

The beta constant-region primer was an equimolar mix of two oligonucleotides covering TRBC1 and TRBC2. Ligated cDNA was amplified by four rounds of PCR with nested alpha and beta constant-region primers and SP2. Each CDR3 protein gets one entry after TCRdb re-called the UMI-ligation and nested PCR reads with MiXCR. Of more than 120,000 distinct CDR3 sequences listed, 15% to 25% are singletons. No cognate antigen is known for these TCRs. Sequencing was done on a sample of naive CD8+ T cells from blood. All receptors come from a human donor in good health.

This clonotype was seen more than once but under ten times. V gene TRBV12-3 or TRBV12-4 combines with J gene TRBJ1-5; weak D call: TRBD1 (6 bases). This CDR3 has 15 residues. Trimming left V 2 bases short and J 4 bases short, with 12 bases between. The CDR3 DNA reads TGTGCCAGCAGTTTAAGGGGCAGGGGTAATCAGCCCCAGCATTTT. As protein: CASSLRGRGNQPQHF.

The table lists this clonotype with a few counts. V usage is TRBV29-1 and J usage is TRBJ2-3, with a possible D match to TRBD1 (6 bases). Per the germline V gene, CDR1 is SQVTM and CDR2 is ANQGSEA. Deletions cut 0 bases from V and 4 bases from J, with 17 bases between. The CDR3 totals 16 residues. The CDR3 loop is CSVEDSWGRVADTQYF. The CDR3 DNA follows: TGCAGCGTTGAAGATAGCTGGGGGCGCGTGGCAGATACGCAGTATTTT.

The chain employs TRBV27 and TRBJ2-1, with D possibly being TRBD1 (5 bases). Per the germline V gene, CDR1 is MNHEY and CDR2 is SMNVEV (reference sequence). The CDR3 totals 14 residues. The V end lost 7 bases, the J end lost 8 bases, and 18 bases lay between the germline ends. CDR3 nucleotide sequence: TGTGCCAGCAAGTGGGCAGGGTCGGTTTATGAGCAGTTCTTC. Translating it yields CASKWAGSVYEQFF.

V usage is TRBV24-1 and J usage is TRBJ2-1; TRBD2 agrees at 13 bases. This CDR3 comprises 19 residues. J gave up 4 bases and V 3 bases, and 11 bases lay outside the gene matches. The germline V gene encodes CDR1 KGHDR and CDR2 SFDVKD. The CDR3 DNA follows: TGTGCCACCAGTGATGGAGGACTAGCGGGAGTGCCGCCGTACAATGAGCAGTTCTTC. Amino acid sequence: CATSDGGLAGVPPYNEQFF.

J is TRBJ2-5 and V is TRBV6-6; D is possibly TRBD1 (6 bases). Germline V gene sequence: CDR1 MNHNY, CDR2 SVGAGI (reference sequence). This CDR3 is 15 amino acids long. The V and J ends lost 6 bases and 4 bases respectively, with 18 bases between them. For the CDR3, the DNA is TGTGCCAGCAGCCGAGACAGGATCTCGGGAGAGACCCAGTACTTC. Translating it yields CASSRDRISGETQYF.

There are a few counts of this clonotype. This chain's CDR3 is CASSLRQDTDTQYF. In DNA form, the CDR3 reads TGTGCCAGCAGCTTACGACAGGACACAGATACGCAGTATTTT. V usage is TRBV7-6 and J usage is TRBJ2-3; possible D gene TRBD1, 6 bases. Germline loops: CDR1 SGHVS, CDR2 FNYEAQ. CDR3 length equals 14 residues. V lost 2 bases and J 2 bases, leaving 8 bases between the germline ends.

This clonotype was found a few times. The chain combines TRBV5-6 with TRBJ2-7; 8 bases fit TRBD1. J was trimmed by 2 bases and V by 2 bases; bases with no gene match: 3. CDR1 and CDR2 from the germline V gene are SGHDT and YYEEEE. The CDR3 extends over 14 amino acids. The CDR3 reads CASSFRDRTYEQYF. CDR3 nucleotides: TGTGCCAGCAGCTTCCGGGACAGGACCTACGAGCAGTACTTC. Variable domain in full (rest from reference TRBV5-6 and TRBJ2-7): DAGVTQSPTHLIKTRGQQVTLRCSPKSGHDTVSWYQQALGQGPQFIFQYYEEEERQRGNFPDRFSGHQFPNYSSELNVNALLLGDSALYLCASSFRDRTYEQYFGPGTRLTVT.

This clonotype was found a few times. The chain uses TRBV20-1 and TRBJ2-5; D is unclear. CDR3 size: 15 residues. Deletions cut 2 bases from V and 2 bases from J, with 15 bases between. Germline CDR1 and CDR2: DFQATT and SNEGSKA (reference sequence). The CDR3 protein is CSARRMLVPQETQYF. CDR3 sequence (DNA): TGCAGTGCTAGACGAATGCTAGTGCCGCAAGAGACCCAGTACTTC.

This clonotype was counted ten times or more. The chain carries TRBV5-1 and TRBJ1-1; the D is unclear. CDR1 and CDR2 from the germline V gene are SGHRS and YFSETQ. V was shortened by 1 base and J by 4 bases, with 8 bases between the two germline ends. The CDR3 length is 13 residues. Here the CDR3 reads CASSLWGGTEAFF. The CDR3 DNA sequence: TGCGCCAGCAGCTTGTGGGGAGGCACTGAAGCTTTCTTT.